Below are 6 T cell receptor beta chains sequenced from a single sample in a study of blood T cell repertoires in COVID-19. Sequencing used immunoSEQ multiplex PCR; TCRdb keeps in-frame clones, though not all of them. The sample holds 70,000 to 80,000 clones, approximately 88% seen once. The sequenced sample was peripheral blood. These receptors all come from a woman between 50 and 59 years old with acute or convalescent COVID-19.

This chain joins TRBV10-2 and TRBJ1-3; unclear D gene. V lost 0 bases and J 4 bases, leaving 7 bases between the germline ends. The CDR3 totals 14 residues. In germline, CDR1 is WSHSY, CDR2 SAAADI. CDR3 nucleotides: TGCGCCAGCAGTGAGTCGCGGTTCGGAAACACCATATATTTT. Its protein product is CASSESRFGNTIYF.

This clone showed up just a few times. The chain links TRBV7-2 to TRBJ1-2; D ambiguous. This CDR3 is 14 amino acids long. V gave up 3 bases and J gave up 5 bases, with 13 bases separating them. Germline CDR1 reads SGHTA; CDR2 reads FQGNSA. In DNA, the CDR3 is TGTGCCAGCAGCTTTTCAGGATATGCTTATGGCTACACCTTC. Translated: CASSFSGYAYGYTF.

The CDR3 loop is CASSEQQTGFLSTEAFF. The CDR3 DNA sequence: TGTGCCAGCAGCGAACAGCAGACAGGGTTTTTGAGCACTGAAGCTTTCTTT. V usage is TRBV2 and J usage is TRBJ1-1; 7 nucleotides match TRBD1. CDR1 is SNHLY, CDR2 FYNNEI, per germline. Trimming removed 6 bases from V and 4 bases from J; junction bases left unmatched: 17. This CDR3 region has 17 residues.

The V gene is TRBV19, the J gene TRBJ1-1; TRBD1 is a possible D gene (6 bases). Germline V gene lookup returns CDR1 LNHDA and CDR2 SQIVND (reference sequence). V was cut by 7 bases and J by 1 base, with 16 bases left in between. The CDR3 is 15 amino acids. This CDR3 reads CASTTGLLGNTEAFF. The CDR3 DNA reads TGTGCCAGTACCACAGGGCTTTTGGGGAACACTGAAGCTTTCTTT. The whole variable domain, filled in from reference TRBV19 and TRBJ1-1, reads DGGITQSPKYLFRKEGQNVTLSCEQNLNHDAMYWYRQDPGQGLRLIYYSQIVNDFQKGDIAEGYSVSREKKESFPLTVTSAQKNPTAFYLCASTTGLLGNTEAFFGQGTRLTVV.

CDR3 nucleotides: TGTGCCAGCAGCCAATGGGCAGGGCAGACTGAAGCTTTCTTT. Translating gives CASSQWAGQTEAFF. The gene calls are TRBV16 and TRBJ1-1, with D possibly matching TRBD1 (5 bases). The CDR3 length is 14 residues. Trimming removed 1 base from V and 5 bases from J, with 11 bases in between. CDR1 is KGHSY, CDR2 FQNENV, per germline.

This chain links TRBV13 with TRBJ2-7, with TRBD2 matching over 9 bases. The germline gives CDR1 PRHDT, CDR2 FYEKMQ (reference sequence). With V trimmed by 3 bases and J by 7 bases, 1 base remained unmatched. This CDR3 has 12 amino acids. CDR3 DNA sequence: TGTGCCAGCAGCTTCCTAGCGGGGGAGCAGTACTTC. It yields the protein CASSFLAGEQYF.